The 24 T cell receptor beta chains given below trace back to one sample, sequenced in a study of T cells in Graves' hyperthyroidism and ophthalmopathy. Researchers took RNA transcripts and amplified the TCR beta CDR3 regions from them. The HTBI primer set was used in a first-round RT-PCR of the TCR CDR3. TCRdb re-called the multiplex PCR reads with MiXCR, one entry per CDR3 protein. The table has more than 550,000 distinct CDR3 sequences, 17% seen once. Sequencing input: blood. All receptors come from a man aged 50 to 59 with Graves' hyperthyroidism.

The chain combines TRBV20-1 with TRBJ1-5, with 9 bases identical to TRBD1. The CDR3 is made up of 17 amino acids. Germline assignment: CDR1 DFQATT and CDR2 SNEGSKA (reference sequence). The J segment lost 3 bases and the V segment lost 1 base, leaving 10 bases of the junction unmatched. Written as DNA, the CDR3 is TGCAGTGCTAGAGTCCCCCCAGGACAGGGGATCAATCAGCCCCAGCATTTT. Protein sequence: CSARVPPGQGINQPQHF.

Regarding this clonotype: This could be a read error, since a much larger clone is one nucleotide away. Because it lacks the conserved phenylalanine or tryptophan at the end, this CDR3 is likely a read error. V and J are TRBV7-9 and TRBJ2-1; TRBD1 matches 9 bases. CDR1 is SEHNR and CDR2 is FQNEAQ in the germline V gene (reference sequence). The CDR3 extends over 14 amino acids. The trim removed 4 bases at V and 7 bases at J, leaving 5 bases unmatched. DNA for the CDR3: TGTGCCAGCAGCTCGTCTGGACAGGGGAATGAGCAGTTCTGC. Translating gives CASSSSGQGNEQFC.

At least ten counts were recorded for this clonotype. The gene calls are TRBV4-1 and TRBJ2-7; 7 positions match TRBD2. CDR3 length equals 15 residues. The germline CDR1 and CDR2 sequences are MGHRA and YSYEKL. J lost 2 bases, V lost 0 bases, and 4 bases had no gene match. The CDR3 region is CASSQDERGAYEQYF. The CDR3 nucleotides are TGCGCCAGCAGCCAAGACGAGCGGGGAGCCTACGAGCAGTACTTC.

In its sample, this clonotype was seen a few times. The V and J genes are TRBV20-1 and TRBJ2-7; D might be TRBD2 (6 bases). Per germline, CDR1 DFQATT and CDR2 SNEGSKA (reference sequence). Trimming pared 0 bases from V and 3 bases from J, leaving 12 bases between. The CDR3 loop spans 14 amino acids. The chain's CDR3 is CSARDLALNYEQYF. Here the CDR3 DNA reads TGCAGTGCTAGAGATCTAGCGTTAAACTACGAGCAGTACTTC.

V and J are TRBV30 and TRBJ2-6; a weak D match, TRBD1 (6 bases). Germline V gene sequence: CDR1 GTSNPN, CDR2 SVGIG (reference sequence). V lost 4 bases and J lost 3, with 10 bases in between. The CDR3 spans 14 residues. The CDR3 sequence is CAWTPGVGANVLTF. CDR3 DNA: TGTGCCTGGACCCCAGGGGTTGGGGCCAACGTCCTGACTTTC.

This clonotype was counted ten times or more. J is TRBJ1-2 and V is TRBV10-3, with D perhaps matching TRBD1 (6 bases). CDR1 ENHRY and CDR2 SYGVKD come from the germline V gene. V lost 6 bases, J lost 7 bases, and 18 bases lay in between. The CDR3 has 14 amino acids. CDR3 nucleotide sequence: TGTGCCATCAGCTCAGGACAGCCAAGGGGTGGCTACACCTTC. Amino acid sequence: CAISSGQPRGGYTF.

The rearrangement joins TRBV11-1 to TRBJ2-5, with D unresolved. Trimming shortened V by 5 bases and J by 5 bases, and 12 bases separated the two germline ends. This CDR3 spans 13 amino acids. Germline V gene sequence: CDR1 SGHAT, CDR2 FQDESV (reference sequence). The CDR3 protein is CASSTPLGETQYF. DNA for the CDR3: TGTGCCAGCAGCACCCCTTTGGGGGAGACCCAGTACTTC.

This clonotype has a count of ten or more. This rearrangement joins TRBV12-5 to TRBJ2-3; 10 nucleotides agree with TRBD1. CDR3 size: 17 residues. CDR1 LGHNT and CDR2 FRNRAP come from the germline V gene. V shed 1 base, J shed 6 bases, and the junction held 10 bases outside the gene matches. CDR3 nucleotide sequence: TGTGCTAGTGGTTTGGACCCTGGGACAGGGGTTTCGGATACGCAGTATTTT. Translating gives CASGLDPGTGVSDTQYF.

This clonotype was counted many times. CDR3 region: CASTPAPEQYF. The CDR3 DNA sequence: TGTGCCAGCACCCCGGCCCCCGAGCAGTACTTC. V gene TRBV7-9 combines with J gene TRBJ2-7; D call uncertain. Trimming left V 7 bases short and J 6 bases short, with 10 bases between. This CDR3 has 11 residues. Germline values: CDR1 SEHNR, CDR2 FQNEAQ (reference sequence).

CDR3 nucleotide sequence: TGCGCCAGCAGCCAAGCCTGGGGGCACACTGAAGCTTTCTTT. Translating it yields CASSQAWGHTEAFF. V usage is TRBV4-3 and J usage is TRBJ1-1, with a tentative D call TRBD1 (6 bases). Germline CDR1 LGHNA, CDR2 YSLEER. Trimming removed 1 base from V and 3 bases from J, with 9 bases in between. The CDR3 spans 14 residues.

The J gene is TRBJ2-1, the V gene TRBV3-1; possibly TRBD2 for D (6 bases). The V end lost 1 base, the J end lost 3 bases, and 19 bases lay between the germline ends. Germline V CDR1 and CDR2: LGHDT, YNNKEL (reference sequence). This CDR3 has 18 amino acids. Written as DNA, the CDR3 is TGTGCCAGCAGCCAAGGGGAACCAGGGACTTCTTTCTACAATGAGCAGTTCTTC. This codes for CASSQGEPGTSFYNEQFF.

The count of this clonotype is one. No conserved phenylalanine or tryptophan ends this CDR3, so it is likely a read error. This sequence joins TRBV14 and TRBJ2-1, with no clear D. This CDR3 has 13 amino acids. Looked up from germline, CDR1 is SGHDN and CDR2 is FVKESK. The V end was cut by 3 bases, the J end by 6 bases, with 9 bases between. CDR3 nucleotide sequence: TGTGCCAGCAGCCACGTCCGGGTCAATGAGCAGTTCCTC. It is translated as CASSHVRVNEQFL.

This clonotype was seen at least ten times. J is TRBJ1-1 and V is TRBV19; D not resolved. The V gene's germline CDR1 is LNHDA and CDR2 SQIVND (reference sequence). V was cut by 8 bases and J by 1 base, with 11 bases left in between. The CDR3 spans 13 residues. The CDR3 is CASGVGKNTEAFF. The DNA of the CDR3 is TGTGCCAGTGGGGTAGGGAAGAACACTGAAGCTTTCTTT.

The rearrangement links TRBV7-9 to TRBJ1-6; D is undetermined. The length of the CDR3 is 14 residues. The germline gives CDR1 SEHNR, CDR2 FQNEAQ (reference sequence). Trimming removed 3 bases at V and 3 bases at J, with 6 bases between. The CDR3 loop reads CASSFDNYNSPLHF. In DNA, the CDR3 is TGTGCCAGCAGCTTCGACAACTATAATTCACCCCTCCACTTT.

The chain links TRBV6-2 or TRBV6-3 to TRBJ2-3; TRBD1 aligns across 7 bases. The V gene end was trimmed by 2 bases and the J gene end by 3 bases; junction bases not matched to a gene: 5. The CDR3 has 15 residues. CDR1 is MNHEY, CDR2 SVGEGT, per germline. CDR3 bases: TGTGCCAGCAGTTACAACCGGGACAGTACAGATACGCAGTATTTT. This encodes CASSYNRDSTDTQYF.

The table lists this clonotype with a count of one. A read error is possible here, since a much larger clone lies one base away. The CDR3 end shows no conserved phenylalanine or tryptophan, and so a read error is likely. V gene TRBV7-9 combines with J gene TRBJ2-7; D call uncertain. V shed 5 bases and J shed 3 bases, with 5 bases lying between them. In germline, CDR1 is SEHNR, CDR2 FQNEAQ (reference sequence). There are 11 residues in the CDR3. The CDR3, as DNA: TGTGCCAGCAGCCAATACTACGAGCAGTACCTC. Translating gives CASSQYYEQYL.

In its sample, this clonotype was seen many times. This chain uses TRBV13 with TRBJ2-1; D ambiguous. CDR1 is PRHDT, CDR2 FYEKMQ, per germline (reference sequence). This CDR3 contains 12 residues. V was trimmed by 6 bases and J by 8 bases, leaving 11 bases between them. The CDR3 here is CASSPVEDEQFF. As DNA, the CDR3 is TGTGCCAGCAGTCCCGTCGAGGATGAGCAGTTCTTC.

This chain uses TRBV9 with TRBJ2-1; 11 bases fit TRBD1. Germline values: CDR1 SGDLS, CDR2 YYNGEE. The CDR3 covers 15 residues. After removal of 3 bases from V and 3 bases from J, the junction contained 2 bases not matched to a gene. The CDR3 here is CASSGGQGGYNEQFF. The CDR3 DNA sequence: TGTGCCAGCAGCGGGGGACAGGGGGGCTACAATGAGCAGTTCTTC.

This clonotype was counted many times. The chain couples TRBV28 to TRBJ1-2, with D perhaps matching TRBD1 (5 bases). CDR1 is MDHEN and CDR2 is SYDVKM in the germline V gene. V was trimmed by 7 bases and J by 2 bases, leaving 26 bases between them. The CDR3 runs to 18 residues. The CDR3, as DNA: TGTGCCAGCACTGGTGGGGTGGCAGGGTTAGTTCCCAACTATGGCTACACCTTC. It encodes CASTGGVAGLVPNYGYTF.

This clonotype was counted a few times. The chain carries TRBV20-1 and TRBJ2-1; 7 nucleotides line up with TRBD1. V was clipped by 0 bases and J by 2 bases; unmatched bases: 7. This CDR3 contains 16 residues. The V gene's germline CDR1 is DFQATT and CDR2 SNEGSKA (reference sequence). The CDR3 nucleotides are TGCAGTGCTAGAGAGATTTGGCAGGGGGCCTACAATGAGCAGTTCTTC. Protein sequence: CSAREIWQGAYNEQFF.

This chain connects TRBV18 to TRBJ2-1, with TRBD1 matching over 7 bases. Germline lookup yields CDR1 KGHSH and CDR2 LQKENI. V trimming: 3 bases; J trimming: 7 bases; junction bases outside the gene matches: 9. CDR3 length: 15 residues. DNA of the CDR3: TGTGCCAGCTCACCCTCCCTCAGGGGGATGAATGAGCAGTTCTTC. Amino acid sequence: CASSPSLRGMNEQFF.

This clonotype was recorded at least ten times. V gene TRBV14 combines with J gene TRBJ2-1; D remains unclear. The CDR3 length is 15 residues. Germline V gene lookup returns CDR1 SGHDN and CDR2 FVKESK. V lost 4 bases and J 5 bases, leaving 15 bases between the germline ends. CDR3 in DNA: TGTGCCAGCAGCCTATTGATAGGGATAAACAATGAGCAGTTCTTC. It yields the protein CASSLLIGINNEQFF.

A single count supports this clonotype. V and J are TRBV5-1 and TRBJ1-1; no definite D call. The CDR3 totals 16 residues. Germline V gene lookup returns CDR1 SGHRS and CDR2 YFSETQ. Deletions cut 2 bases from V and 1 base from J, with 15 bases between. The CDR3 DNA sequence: TGCGCCAGCAGCTTAGCTTCGGTCAGAAAGAACACTGAAGCTTTCTTT. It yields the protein CASSLASVRKNTEAFF.

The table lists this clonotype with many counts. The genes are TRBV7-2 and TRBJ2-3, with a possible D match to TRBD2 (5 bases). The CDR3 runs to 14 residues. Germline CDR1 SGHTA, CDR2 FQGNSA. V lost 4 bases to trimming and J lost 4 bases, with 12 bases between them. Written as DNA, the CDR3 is TGTGCCAGCAGCTCCTCGGACTTCTCAGATACGCAGTATTTT. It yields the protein CASSSSDFSDTQYF.